This TCR beta chain stems from a study of OX40 agonist ivuxolimab in advanced cancers. TCRdb's table, derived via immunoSEQ multiplex PCR, lists solely in-frame clones and lacks some. The repertoire consists of fewer than 90,000 clones, with about 85% occurring once and the leading ten covering approximately 1.3%. This CDR3 is built from 15 residues. Trimming removed 2 bases from V and 9 bases from J, with 14 bases in between. Germline loops: CDR1 ENHRY, CDR2 SYGVKD. This clone was seen only once. The sequence was obtained from an adult with an advanced solid tumor such as melanoma, head and neck, liver or kidney cancer. The chain links TRBV10-3 to TRBJ1-6, with a tentative D call TRBD1 (6 bases). The sequences come from CD4+ or CD8+ T cells sorted from blood, collected in a trial of the OX40 agonist ivuxolimab. The CDR3 DNA is TGTGCCATCAGTGAGGCAAGGGGGGCCGGTTCACCCCTCCACTTT. Residues: CAISEARGAGSPLHF.